These 16 T cell receptor beta chains were sequenced from one sample in a study of T cells in Graves' hyperthyroidism and ophthalmopathy. Amplification yielded TCR beta CDR3 regions, with RNA transcripts as the source. When the TCR CDR3 underwent first-round RT-PCR, the HTBI primer set was used. TCRdb reanalysed the multiplex PCR reads using MiXCR and keeps one entry per CDR3 protein. The repertoire holds roughly 660,000 distinct CDR3 sequences, around 16% seen once, with around a sixth in the top ten. Sequenced material: blood. The receptors stem from a man aged 45 to 65 with Graves' hyperthyroidism.

This clonotype appeared a few times. The J gene is TRBJ2-2, the V gene TRBV27; 8 positions agree with TRBD1. V was clipped by 6 bases and J by 6 bases; unmatched bases: 12. Germline CDR1 MNHEY, CDR2 SMNVEV (reference sequence). The CDR3 is 16 amino acids. CDR3 bases: TGTGCCAGCAGCCAAAGACAGGGGATAAGGGCCGGGGAGCTGTTTTTT. It translates to CASSQRQGIRAGELFF.

This clonotype was observed a handful of times. The chain has TRBV9 and TRBJ2-7, with unresolved D. The CDR3 runs 13 residues. Germline-derived CDR1 and CDR2 are SGDLS and YYNGEE. V dropped 4 bases and J dropped 6 bases, with 14 bases sitting between them. The CDR3 DNA reads TGTGCCAGCAGCCCCCGAGACATCACCGAGCAGTACTTC. It is translated as CASSPRDITEQYF. The whole variable domain, filled in from reference TRBV9 and TRBJ2-7, reads DSGVTQTPKHLITATGQRVTLRCSPRSGDLSVYWYQQSLDQGLQFLIQYYNGEERAKGNILERFSAQQFPDLHSELNLSSLELGDSALYFCASSPRDITEQYFGPGTRLTVT.

The rearrangement links TRBV6-1 to TRBJ2-2, with D tentatively TRBD2 (5 bases). CDR3 length equals 12 residues. Germline loops: CDR1 MNHNS, CDR2 SASEGT. V was trimmed by 8 bases and J by 4 bases, leaving 8 bases between them. The chain's CDR3 is CASDYTTGELFF. The DNA of the CDR3 is TGTGCCAGCGACTACACCACCGGGGAGCTGTTTTTT.

This clonotype was counted many times. The rearrangement links TRBV13 to TRBJ2-7; D is perhaps TRBD2 (6 bases). V shed 2 bases and J shed 4 bases, with 12 bases lying between them. The CDR3 is 14 residues long. CDR1 and CDR2 from the germline V gene are PRHDT and FYEKMQ (reference sequence). The CDR3 coding sequence is TGTGCCAGCAGCTTACCGGGACTTGTTTACGAGCAGTACTTC. It is translated as CASSLPGLVYEQYF. Full variable domain (missing parts from reference TRBV13 and TRBJ2-7): AAGVIQSPRHLIKEKRETATLKCYPIPRHDTVYWYQQGPGQDPQFLISFYEKMQSDKGSIPDRFSAQQFSDYHSELNMSSLELGDSALYFCASSLPGLVYEQYFGPGTRLTVT.

In its sample, this clonotype was seen many times. The chain links TRBV12-3 or TRBV12-4 to TRBJ1-3, with 9 bases lining up with TRBD1. The J segment lost 3 bases and the V segment lost 11 bases, leaving 5 bases of the junction unmatched. The CDR3 has 13 residues. The CDR3 region has the DNA TGTGCCGTACAGGGGGCTTATGGAAACACCATATATTTT. This sequence encodes CAVQGAYGNTIYF.

This clonotype was detected many times. The J gene is TRBJ2-1, the V gene TRBV30, with D tentatively TRBD1 (5 bases). This CDR3 region has 12 residues. V shed 7 bases and J shed 6 bases, with 13 bases lying between them. The germline CDR1 and CDR2 sequences are GTSNPN and SVGIG (reference sequence). The CDR3 region is CASHRQGNEQFF. The CDR3 nucleotides read TGTGCCTCTCACCGCCAGGGCAATGAGCAGTTCTTC.

This clonotype was observed a few times. The chain employs TRBV20-1 and TRBJ1-1; 7 bases are a match to TRBD1. With V trimmed by 3 bases and J by 5 bases, 6 bases remained unmatched. In germline, CDR1 is DFQATT, CDR2 SNEGSKA (reference sequence). The CDR3 is 13 amino acids. The CDR3 region is CSASKGAQTEAFF. The CDR3 DNA reads TGCAGTGCTAGCAAGGGGGCGCAGACTGAAGCTTTCTTT.

This clonotype was seen a few times. The V call is TRBV18, the J call TRBJ2-2; D perhaps matches TRBD2 (5 bases). CDR3 length: 13 amino acids. V was trimmed by 3 bases and J by 9 bases, leaving 11 bases between them. CDR1 is KGHSH, CDR2 LQKENI, per germline. The CDR3 protein is CASSPIGGRELFF. For the CDR3, the DNA is TGTGCCAGCTCACCGATAGGAGGCCGGGAGCTGTTTTTT.

This clonotype came up a few times. The chain has TRBV11-3 and TRBJ2-1; 12 bases match TRBD2. The CDR3 contains 15 residues. J gave up 9 bases and V 5 bases, and 8 bases lay outside the gene matches. The V gene's germline CDR1 is SGHNT and CDR2 YENEEA. CDR3 region: CASSITSGRIGEQFF. The CDR3 coding sequence is TGTGCCAGCAGCATTACTAGCGGGAGGATTGGTGAGCAGTTCTTC.

This chain links TRBV28 with TRBJ2-1, with 11 bases lining up with TRBD2. The germline V gene encodes CDR1 MDHEN and CDR2 SYDVKM. Losses at the gene ends were 1 base for V and 4 bases for J; bases not matched to a gene: 3. The CDR3 consists of 16 residues. The CDR3 protein is CASSLFLAGGYNEQFF. In DNA form, the CDR3 reads TGTGCCAGCAGTTTATTTCTAGCGGGAGGATACAATGAGCAGTTCTTC.

This clonotype was recorded many times. V is TRBV9 and J is TRBJ2-1, with TRBD2 matching 10 bases. Looked up from germline, CDR1 is SGDLS and CDR2 is YYNGEE. The CDR3 runs to 15 residues. V dropped 0 bases and J dropped 7; count of bases not matched to a gene: 4. The CDR3 sequence is CASSVGGLARNEQFF. Written as DNA, the CDR3 is TGTGCCAGCAGCGTAGGGGGACTAGCGAGGAATGAGCAGTTCTTC.

This clonotype was counted at least ten times. The chain joins TRBV29-1 to TRBJ2-1; the D gene could be TRBD1 or TRBD2 (7 bases each). The germline V gene has CDR1 SQVTM and CDR2 ANQGSEA. The CDR3 consists of 12 residues. Trimming took 3 bases from V and 10 from J, leaving 13 bases between them. The CDR3 sequence: CSVDRGGLEQFF. Written as DNA, the CDR3 is TGCAGCGTTGACAGGGGGGGGTTAGAGCAGTTCTTC.

This clonotype came up a few times. The J gene is TRBJ1-6, the V gene TRBV6-1; 8 nucleotides align to TRBD1. This CDR3 is 14 amino acids long. The V gene end was trimmed by 6 bases and the J gene end by 10 bases; junction bases not matched to a gene: 8. From germline, CDR1 is MNHNS and CDR2 SASEGT. CDR3 nucleotides: TGTGCCAGCAGCCGCTCAGGGGGCGACTCACCCCTCCACTTT. Translation gives CASSRSGGDSPLHF.

About this clonotype itself: A read error is possible here, since a much larger clone lies one base away. This rearrangement joins TRBV12-3 or TRBV12-4 to TRBJ2-7, with 9 bases lining up with TRBD1. The CDR3 covers 13 residues. Losses at the gene ends were 4 bases for V and 5 bases for J; bases not matched to a gene: 3. This CDR3 reads CASSWTGVNEQYF. The CDR3 DNA sequence: TGTGCCAGCAGTTGGACAGGGGTTAACGAGCAGTACTTC.

The chain carries TRBV5-6 and TRBJ1-1; D unclear. Germline assignment: CDR1 SGHDT and CDR2 YYEEEE. V was pared by 1 base and J by 8 bases, with 15 bases between. The CDR3 loop spans 14 amino acids. CDR3 loop: CASSLWNRNAEAFF. In DNA, the CDR3 is TGTGCCAGCAGCTTGTGGAACCGAAATGCGGAAGCTTTCTTT.

The V and J genes are TRBV24-1 and TRBJ2-5; weak D call: TRBD2 (6 bases). The germline gives CDR1 KGHDR, CDR2 SFDVKD. The CDR3 runs to 13 residues. The V and J ends lost 9 bases and 1 base respectively, with 11 bases between them. The CDR3: CATGVGGQETQYF. The CDR3 bases are TGTGCCACCGGTGTGGGGGGCCAAGAGACCCAGTACTTC.